This TCR beta chain was sequenced in a study of cytomegalovirus exposure and HLA in healthy donors. The study's findings and limits: TCR beta chains numbering more than 150 were designated cytomegalovirus-associated. In a later analysis, TCR beta V- and J-gene trimming showed a link to a missense DCLRE1C variant. Analyzed later, association rates of TCRs varied across HLA loci, with DRB1 most and HLA-C fewest.

Amplification used 60 Vbeta primers and 13 Jbeta primers. Here immunoSEQ multiplex PCR was the method, and the copy in TCRdb shows in-frame clones only, minus some. Among about 200,000 clones listed, about 13% were seen once. Germline loops: CDR1 GTSNPN, CDR2 SVGIG (reference sequence). This CDR3 comprises 11 residues. The V end was cut by 2 bases, the J end by 5 bases, with 7 bases between. This clone came up a few times. Its specificity is unknown. The receptor comes from a man aged 50-59 years in good health and CMV-seropositive. The source material was PBMCs. The chain carries TRBV30 and TRBJ2-7; maybe TRBD2 (5 bases). This chain's CDR3 is CAWSRGNEQYF. Written as DNA, the CDR3 is TGTGCCTGGAGTCGGGGTAACGAGCAGTACTTC.